Included here is one TCR beta chain sequence, with context. These data originate in a study of blood T cell repertoires in COVID-19. Using immunoSEQ multiplex PCR, the repertoire was profiled, and TCRdb retains in-frame clones only, with some absent. The sample includes tens of thousands of clones, around nine tenths of them seen just once. This CDR3 has 16 residues. The V gene end was trimmed by 4 bases and the J gene end by 4 bases; junction bases not matched to a gene: 8. Germline CDR1 is KGHDR and CDR2 is SFDVKD. The chain uses TRBV24-1 and TRBJ2-5; 10 bases map to TRBD1. The receptor was isolated from a man older than 75 with active or convalescent COVID-19. The sample was peripheral blood. This CDR3 reads CATSEAGTGDLETQYF. The CDR3 nucleotides read TGTGCCACCAGTGAAGCCGGGACAGGGGATTTAGAGACCCAGTACTTC.